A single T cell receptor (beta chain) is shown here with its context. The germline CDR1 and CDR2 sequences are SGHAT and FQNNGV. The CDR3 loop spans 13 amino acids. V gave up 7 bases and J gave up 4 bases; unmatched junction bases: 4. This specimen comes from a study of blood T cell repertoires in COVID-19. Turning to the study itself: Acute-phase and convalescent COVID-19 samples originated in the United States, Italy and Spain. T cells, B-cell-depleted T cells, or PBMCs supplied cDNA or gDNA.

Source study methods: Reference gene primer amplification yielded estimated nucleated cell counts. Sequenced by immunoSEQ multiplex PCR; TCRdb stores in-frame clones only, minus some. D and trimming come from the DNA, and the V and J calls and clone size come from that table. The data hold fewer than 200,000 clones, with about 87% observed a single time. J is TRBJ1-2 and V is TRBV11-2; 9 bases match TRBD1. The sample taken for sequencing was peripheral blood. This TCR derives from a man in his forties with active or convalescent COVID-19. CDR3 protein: CASTGQGIYGYTF. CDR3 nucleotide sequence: TGTGCCAGCACCGGACAGGGGATCTATGGCTACACCTTC.